These T cell receptor beta chains were read from a single sample in a study of control samples from healthy donors and cancer patients. Method: immunoSEQ multiplex PCR; TCRdb's copy keeps in-frame clones and lacks some. The data show under 150,000 clones, 89% seen once. Sequences were obtained from blood. Source of these receptors: a young man in good health. Both conserved end residues are part of each CDR3. The D gene is left open where the match is weak. The size of a clone is reported for some rows only, either as once, few or many, or as a class for expanded clones.

V gene,clone size,J gene,D gene,CDR3 DNA,CDR3 protein
TRBV7-2,-,TRBJ1-5,-,TGTGCCAGCAGCTTAAGACCGAATAGCAATCAGCCCCAGCATTTT,CASSLRPNSNQPQHF
TRBV6-5,once,TRBJ2-5,TRBD2,TGTGCCAGCGGTAAATCGACCCTAGCGGAAGAGACCCAGTACTTC,CASGKSTLAEETQYF
TRBV4-3,-,TRBJ2-1,TRBD2,TGCGCCAGCAGCCAACCCACCGAGGGACTAGCGAATTACAATGAGCAGTTCTTC,CASSQPTEGLANYNEQFF
TRBV30,-,TRBJ2-1,TRBD2,TGTGCCTGGAGGATGGCGGGAGGGCCTGGTGAGCAGTTCTTC,CAWRMAGGPGEQFF
TRBV28,-,TRBJ1-2,-,TGTGCCAGCAGTTTGGGAGGGGAAAATAACTATGGCTACACCTTC,CASSLGGENNYGYTF
TRBV2,-,TRBJ2-7,-,TGTGCCAGCAGTTCCGGGCCCCCGGAGAGGTCCTACGAGCAGTACTTC,CASSSGPPERSYEQYF
TRBV7-7,-,TRBJ2-1,TRBD2,TGTGCCAGCAGCTTAGGGCTAGCGGGGCTCAATGAGCAGTTCTTC,CASSLGLAGLNEQFF
TRBV5-6,-,TRBJ2-7,TRBD1,TGTGCCAGCAGCCTACCAAGACAGGGAAGGTACGAGCAGTACTTC,CASSLPRQGRYEQYF
TRBV9,-,TRBJ2-7,TRBD2,TGTGCCAGCAGCCCCAGGGGACTAGCGGGGGGGAGCTCCTACGAGCAGTACTTC,CASSPRGLAGGSSYEQYF
TRBV27,once,TRBJ2-1,-,TGTGCCAGCAGTACCCGGCGCCGCAGGGGAAATGAGCAGTTCTTC,CASSTRRRRGNEQFF
TRBV19,-,TRBJ2-1,TRBD2,TGTGCCAGTAGTATAAGGGCGGGAGGGCCCGGTGAGCAGTTCTTC,CASSIRAGGPGEQFF
TRBV20-1,-,TRBJ2-1,TRBD2,TGCAGTGCTAGTAGTCTCAGCGGGAGCTCCTACAATGAGCAGTTCTTC,CSASSLSGSSYNEQFF
TRBV20-1,once,TRBJ1-2,-,TGCAGTGCTCGACAGGACTATGGCTACACCTTC,CSARQDYGYTF
TRBV19,-,TRBJ1-2,-,TGTGCCAGTAGTGTGACAGGATCTGGCTACACCTTC,CASSVTGSGYTF
TRBV6-5,-,TRBJ1-6,TRBD1,TGTGCCAGCAGGATGACAGGGGGGAATTCACCCCTCCACTTT,CASRMTGGNSPLHF
TRBV2,-,TRBJ1-2,-,TGTGCCGGGGGGACGCGAGGGTCGTATGGCTACACCTTC,CAGGTRGSYGYTF
TRBV6-2/TRBV6-3,-,TRBJ2-5,TRBD1,TGTGCCAGCAGTTTAACGACAGGGGCCTTCCAAGAGACCCAGTACTTC,CASSLTTGAFQETQYF
TRBV6-4,few,TRBJ2-3,TRBD2,TGTGCCAGCAGTGACTCGGGACTAGCCACAGATACGCAGTATTTT,CASSDSGLATDTQYF
TRBV19,-,TRBJ2-3,TRBD2,TGTGCCAGTAGTATGATAGCGGGACGGGGGGCAGATACGCAGTATTTT,CASSMIAGRGADTQYF
TRBV10-1,-,TRBJ2-3,TRBD2,TGCGCCAGCAGTCTTACTAGCGGGGGGGGCAATGGCACAGATACGCAGTATTTT,CASSLTSGGGNGTDTQYF
TRBV10-3,-,TRBJ2-1,-,TGTGCCATCTCGGAGGCGAACTACAATGAGCAGTTCTTC,CAISEANYNEQFF
TRBV24-1,-,TRBJ2-1,-,TGTGCCACCAGTCCCTTGGGGAATGAGCAGTTCTTC,CATSPLGNEQFF
TRBV7-8,-,TRBJ1-5,-,TGTGCCAGCAGCCCCCAGGCCTCCACATCAATCCTAGATAACAATCAGCCCCAGCATTTT,CASSPQASTSILDNNQPQHF
TRBV7-2,once,TRBJ1-2,TRBD1,TGTGCCAGCAGCTTAACAGGGGGCGACTATGGCTACACCTTC,CASSLTGGDYGYTF
TRBV7-2,few,TRBJ2-7,-,TGTGCCAGCAGCTTAGCCACATACTACGAGCAGTACTTC,CASSLATYYEQYF
TRBV4-3,-,TRBJ2-7,-,TGCGCCAGCAGCCAAGATCTTTGGAGTAACGAGCAGTACTTC,CASSQDLWSNEQYF
TRBV6-5,-,TRBJ1-1,TRBD1,TGTGCCAGCAGTTACTCAACGCCGGGACAGGGCACTGAAGCTTTCTTT,CASSYSTPGQGTEAFF
TRBV6-2/TRBV6-3,-,TRBJ2-7,TRBD2,TGTGCCAGCAGTGCCACCCCGGGAGGGTCCTACGAGCAGTACTTC,CASSATPGGSYEQYF
TRBV9,-,TRBJ2-6,-,TGTGCCAGCAGCGTAGAGGGCGGGCCTGTCTCTGGGGCCAACGTCCTGACTTTC,CASSVEGGPVSGANVLTF
TRBV6-2/TRBV6-3,-,TRBJ2-7,-,TGTGCCAGCAGTTACTTTTCAGCTGGCGAGCAGTACTTC,CASSYFSAGEQYF
TRBV24-1,-,TRBJ1-2,-,TGTGCCACCAGTGATCAGAGGCAGTTTGACTCGGGTGGCTACACCTTC,CATSDQRQFDSGGYTF
TRBV5-6,-,TRBJ1-2,TRBD1,TGTGCCAGCAGCCCAGGGACAGGGGAGATCTATGGCTACACCTTC,CASSPGTGEIYGYTF
TRBV3-1/TRBV3-2,-,TRBJ1-1,-,TGTGCCAGCAGCCATGCAGGCCCTATGAACACTGAAGCTTTCTTT,CASSHAGPMNTEAFF
TRBV5-4,once,TRBJ2-5,-,TGTGCCAGCAGCCCTACAGCTTTCCAAGAGACCCAGTACTTC,CASSPTAFQETQYF
TRBV6-5,-,TRBJ1-3,-,TGTGCCACTGCAGGCGGAGACTCTGGAAACACCATATATTTT,CATAGGDSGNTIYF
TRBV27,-,TRBJ2-3,TRBD1,TGTGCCAGCAGTTTATGGGAGACAGGGAGCACAGATACGCAGTATTTT,CASSLWETGSTDTQYF
TRBV6-4,once,TRBJ2-3,-,TGTGCCAGCAGTGACAACAGCGGCACAGATACGCAGTATTTT,CASSDNSGTDTQYF
TRBV14,-,TRBJ2-7,TRBD2,TGTGCCAGCAGCCCCCTTGGAGCCCTAGCGGGAGTAAGGGAGCAGTACTTC,CASSPLGALAGVREQYF
TRBV11-2,-,TRBJ2-7,-,TGTGCCAGCAGCTCCCGGACAGTTAGATCCTACGAGCAGTACTTC,CASSSRTVRSYEQYF
TRBV7-9,-,TRBJ1-4,-,TGTGCCAGCAGCTCAACGTCGGTGGAAAAACTGTTTTTT,CASSSTSVEKLFF
TRBV15,-,TRBJ1-1,-,TGTGCCACCAGCAGAGAGGTAAACACTGAAGCTTTCTTT,CATSREVNTEAFF
TRBV4-2,-,TRBJ1-2,TRBD1,TGTGCCAGCAGCCAAGGACAGGGGGCGGCCTATGGCTACACCTTC,CASSQGQGAAYGYTF
TRBV5-1,-,TRBJ1-1,-,TGCGCCAGCAGCCCAAGGACAGATCGTGAAGCTTTCTTT,CASSPRTDREAFF
TRBV11-2,-,TRBJ2-1,TRBD2,TGTGCCAGCAGCCCCCGGACTAGCGGGAGGTACAATGAGCAGTTCTTC,CASSPRTSGRYNEQFF
TRBV25-1,-,TRBJ1-2,-,TGTGCCAGCAGTGGGACAAACTATGGCTACACCTTC,CASSGTNYGYTF
TRBV29-1,-,TRBJ2-6,-,TGCAGCGTTGAAGAGGAAAAGATAAGCTCTGGGGCCAACGTCCTGACTTTC,CSVEEEKISSGANVLTF
TRBV4-3,-,TRBJ1-6,TRBD1,TGCGCCAGCAGCCAGGGGACAGGGGAGTCACCCCTCCACTTT,CASSQGTGESPLHF
TRBV7-8,-,TRBJ1-2,-,TGTGCCAGCAGCTTAGGGGCAGCACCAACAAATAACTATGGCTACACCTTC,CASSLGAAPTNNYGYTF
TRBV14,-,TRBJ2-2,-,TGTGCCAGCAGCCAAGACCGCGGGGTCAACACCGGGGAGCTGTTTTTT,CASSQDRGVNTGELFF
TRBV7-9,-,TRBJ2-2,-,TGTGCCCCGGGCGGGGAGCTGTTTTTT,CAPGGELFF
TRBV10-3,-,TRBJ2-3,-,TGTGCCATCAGTGAGAGGTCAGATACGCAGTATTTT,CAISERSDTQYF
TRBV2,-,TRBJ2-3,-,TGTGCCAGCAGTGAAGGCAGGGGTACAGATACGCAGTATTTT,CASSEGRGTDTQYF
TRBV16,-,TRBJ2-3,TRBD2,TGTGCCAGCAGCCAATCGAGGGTATCAAGCCGGGGGGGCAGAGATACGCAGTATTTT,CASSQSRVSSRGGRDTQYF
TRBV7-3,-,TRBJ2-7,-,TGTGCCAGCAGCTTATGGGGTTCCTACGAGCAGTACTTC,CASSLWGSYEQYF
TRBV5-4,-,TRBJ2-5,TRBD1,TGTGCCAGCAGCCCGGGACAGGGGGGGGAGACCCAGTACTTC,CASSPGQGGETQYF